This T cell receptor beta chain comes out of a study of T cells after yellow fever vaccination. The study, taken as a whole, reports: The secondary response was weaker, and its peak arrived faster, on day 5 versus 15.

As to this clonotype: Its matching antigen is unknown.

Each CDR3 protein is one row after TCRdb ran MiXCR on the 5' RACE reads. The sample carries under 700,000 distinct CDR3 sequences, approximately 16% recorded once. The sample consisted of PBMCs, taken 5 days after the first yellow fever vaccination. The source of this sequence is a young man who received the YFV17D yellow fever vaccine.

CDR3 region: CSVKPPGQYNEQFF. DNA for the CDR3: TGCAGCGTCAAACCCCCGGGACAGTACAATGAGCAGTTCTTC. This sequence joins TRBV29-1 and TRBJ2-1; 7 bases are a match to TRBD1. This CDR3 has 14 residues. The V and J ends lost 6 bases and 4 bases, in that order; junction bases with no gene match: 9. The V gene's germline CDR1 is SQVTM and CDR2 ANQGSEA.